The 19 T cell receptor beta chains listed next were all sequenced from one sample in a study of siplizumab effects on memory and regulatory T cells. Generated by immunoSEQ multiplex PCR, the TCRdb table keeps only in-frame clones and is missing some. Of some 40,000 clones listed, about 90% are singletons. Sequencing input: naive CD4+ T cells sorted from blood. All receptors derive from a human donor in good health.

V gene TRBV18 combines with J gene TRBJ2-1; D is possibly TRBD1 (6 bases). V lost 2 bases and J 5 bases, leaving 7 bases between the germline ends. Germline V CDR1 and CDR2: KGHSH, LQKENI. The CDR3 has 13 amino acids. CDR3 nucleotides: TGTGCCAGCTCACCAGGGACACACAATGAGCAGTTCTTC. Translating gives CASSPGTHNEQFF.

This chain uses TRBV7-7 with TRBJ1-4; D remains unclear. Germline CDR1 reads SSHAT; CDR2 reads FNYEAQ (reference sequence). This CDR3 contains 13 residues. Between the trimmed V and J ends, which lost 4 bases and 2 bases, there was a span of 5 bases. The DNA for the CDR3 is TGTGCCAGCAGCTACAGTACTAATGAAAAACTGTTTTTT. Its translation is CASSYSTNEKLFF. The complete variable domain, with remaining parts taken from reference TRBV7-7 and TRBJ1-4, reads GAGVSQSPRYKVTKRGQDVTLRCDPISSHATLYWYQQALGQGPEFLTYFNYEAQPDKSGLPSDRFSAERPEGSISTLTIQRTEQRDSAMYRCASSYSTNEKLFFGSGTQLSVL.

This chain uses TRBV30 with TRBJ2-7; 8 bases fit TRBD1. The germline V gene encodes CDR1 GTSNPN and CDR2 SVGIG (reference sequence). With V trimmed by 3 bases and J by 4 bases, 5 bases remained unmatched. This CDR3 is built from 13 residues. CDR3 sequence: CAWRSRTGYEQYF. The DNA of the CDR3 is TGTGCCTGGAGATCCCGGACAGGGTACGAGCAGTACTTC.

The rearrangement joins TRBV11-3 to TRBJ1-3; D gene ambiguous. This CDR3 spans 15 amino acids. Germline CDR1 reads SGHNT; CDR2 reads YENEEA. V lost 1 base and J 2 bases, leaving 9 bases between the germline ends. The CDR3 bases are TGTGCCAGCAGCTTAGGTGGCAGCCCTGGAAACACCATATATTTT. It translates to CASSLGGSPGNTIYF.

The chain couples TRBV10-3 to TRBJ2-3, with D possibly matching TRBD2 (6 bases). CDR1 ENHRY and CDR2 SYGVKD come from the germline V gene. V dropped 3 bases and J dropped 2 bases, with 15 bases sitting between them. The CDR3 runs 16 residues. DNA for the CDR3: TGTGCCATCAGTGACCCCCCTCGGGGGAACACAGATACGCAGTATTTT. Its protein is CAISDPPRGNTDTQYF.

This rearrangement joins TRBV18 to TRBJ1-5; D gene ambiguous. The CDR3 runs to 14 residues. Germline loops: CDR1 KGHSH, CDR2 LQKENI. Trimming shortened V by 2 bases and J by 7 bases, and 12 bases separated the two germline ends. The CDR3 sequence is CASSPGPSGQPQHF. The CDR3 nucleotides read TGTGCCAGCTCACCAGGTCCCAGCGGCCAGCCCCAGCATTTT.

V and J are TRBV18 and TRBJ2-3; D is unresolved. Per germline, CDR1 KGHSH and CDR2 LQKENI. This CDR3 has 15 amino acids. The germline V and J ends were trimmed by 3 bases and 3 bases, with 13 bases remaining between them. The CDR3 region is CASSPSSEETDTQYF. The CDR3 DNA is TGTGCCAGCTCACCGTCTAGTGAGGAGACAGATACGCAGTATTTT.

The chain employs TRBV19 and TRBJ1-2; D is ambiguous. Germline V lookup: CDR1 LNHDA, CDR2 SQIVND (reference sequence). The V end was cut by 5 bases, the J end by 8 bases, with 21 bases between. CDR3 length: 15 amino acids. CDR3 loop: CASSSVRAALGGYTF. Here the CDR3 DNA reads TGTGCCAGTAGTTCCGTTCGGGCGGCCCTAGGGGGCTACACCTTC.

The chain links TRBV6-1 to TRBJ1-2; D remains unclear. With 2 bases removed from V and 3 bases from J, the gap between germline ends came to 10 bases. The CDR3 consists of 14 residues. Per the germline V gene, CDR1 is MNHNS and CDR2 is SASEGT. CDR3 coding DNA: TGTGCCAGCAGTGAAATAGTGTCAGACTATGGCTACACCTTC. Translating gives CASSEIVSDYGYTF.

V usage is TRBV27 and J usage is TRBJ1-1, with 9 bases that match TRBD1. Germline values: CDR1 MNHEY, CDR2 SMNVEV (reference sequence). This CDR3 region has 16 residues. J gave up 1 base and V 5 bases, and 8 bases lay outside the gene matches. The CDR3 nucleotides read TGTGCCAGCAGTCCAAGGACAGGGGTCGGGAACACTGAAGCTTTCTTT. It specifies CASSPRTGVGNTEAFF.

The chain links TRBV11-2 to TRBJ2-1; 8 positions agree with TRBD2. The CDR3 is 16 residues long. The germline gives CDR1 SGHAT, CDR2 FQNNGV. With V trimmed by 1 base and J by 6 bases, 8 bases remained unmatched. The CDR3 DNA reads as TGTGCCAGCAGCTTAGGATCCGGGGGGGGCCTCAATGAGCAGTTCTTC. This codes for CASSLGSGGGLNEQFF.

CDR3 region: CASTVLESTDTQYF. CDR3 DNA: TGTGCCAGCACGGTACTAGAAAGCACAGATACGCAGTATTTT. The chain employs TRBV2 and TRBJ2-3, with a weak D call TRBD2 (5 bases). In germline, CDR1 is SNHLY, CDR2 FYNNEI. V gave up 7 bases and J gave up 0 bases, with 11 bases separating them. The CDR3 length is 14 residues.

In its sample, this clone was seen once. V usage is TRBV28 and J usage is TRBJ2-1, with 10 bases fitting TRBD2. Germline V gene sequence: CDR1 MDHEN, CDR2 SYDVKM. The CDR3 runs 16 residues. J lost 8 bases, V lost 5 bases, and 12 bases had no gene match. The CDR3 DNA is TGTGCCAGCAGTCCCCGAGGGAGCGGGAGGGGGTATGAGCAGTTCTTC. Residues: CASSPRGSGRGYEQFF.

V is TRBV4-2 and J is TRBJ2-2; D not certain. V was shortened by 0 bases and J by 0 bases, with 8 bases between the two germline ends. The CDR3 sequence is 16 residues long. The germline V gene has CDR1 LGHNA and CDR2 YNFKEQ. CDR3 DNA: TGTGCCAGCAGCCAAGATGGCCTAGCGAACACCGGGGAGCTGTTTTTT. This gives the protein CASSQDGLANTGELFF.

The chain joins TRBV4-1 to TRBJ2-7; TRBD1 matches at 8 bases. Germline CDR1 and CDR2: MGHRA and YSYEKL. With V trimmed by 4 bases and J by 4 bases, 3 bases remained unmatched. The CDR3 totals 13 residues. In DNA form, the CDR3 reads TGCGCCAGCAGCCGGACAGGGTTATACGAGCAGTACTTC. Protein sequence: CASSRTGLYEQYF.

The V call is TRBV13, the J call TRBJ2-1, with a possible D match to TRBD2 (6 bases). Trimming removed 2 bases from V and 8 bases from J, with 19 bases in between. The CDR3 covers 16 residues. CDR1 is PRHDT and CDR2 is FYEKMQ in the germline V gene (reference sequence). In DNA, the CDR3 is TGTGCCAGCAGCTTAAGAGTTGGTGGCCCGGGGGATGAGCAGTTCTTC. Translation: CASSLRVGGPGDEQFF.

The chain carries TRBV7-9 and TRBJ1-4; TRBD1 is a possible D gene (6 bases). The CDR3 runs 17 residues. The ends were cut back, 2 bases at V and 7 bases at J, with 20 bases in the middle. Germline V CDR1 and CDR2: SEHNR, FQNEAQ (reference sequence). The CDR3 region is CASSLMGGGTVGEKLFF. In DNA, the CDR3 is TGTGCCAGCAGCTTAATGGGGGGCGGAACTGTTGGTGAAAAACTGTTTTTT.

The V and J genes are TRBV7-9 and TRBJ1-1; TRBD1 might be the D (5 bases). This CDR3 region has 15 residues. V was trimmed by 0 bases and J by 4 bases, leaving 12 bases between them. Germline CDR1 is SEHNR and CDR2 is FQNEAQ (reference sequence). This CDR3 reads CASSLAVQGGTEAFF. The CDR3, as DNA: TGTGCCAGCAGCTTAGCTGTCCAGGGAGGCACTGAAGCTTTCTTT.

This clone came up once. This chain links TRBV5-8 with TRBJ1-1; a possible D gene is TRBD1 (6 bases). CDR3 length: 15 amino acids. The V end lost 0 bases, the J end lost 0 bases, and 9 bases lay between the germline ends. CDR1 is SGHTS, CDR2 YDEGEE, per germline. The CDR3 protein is CASSLVGGLNTEAFF. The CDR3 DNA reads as TGTGCCAGCAGCTTGGTGGGGGGGCTGAACACTGAAGCTTTCTTT.